Shown below are 21 T cell receptor beta chains from a single sample sequenced in a study of glioma-infiltrating T cells. TCR alpha and beta CDR3 regions were amplified from RNA using iRepertoire nested multiplex PCR. TCRdb recomputed calls from the multiplex PCR reads with MiXCR, one row per CDR3 protein. The sample includes over 100,000 distinct CDR3 sequences, less than 30% of them seen just once. The sample consisted of glioma tissue, nonneoplastic brain tissue, or PBMCs (not recorded which). These receptors were collected from a human donor with low-grade glioma or glioblastoma, undergoing nonglioma brain surgery, or in good health (not recorded which).

In this sample, this clonotype turned up many times. Compared with germline, one end of the junction differs, possibly owing to a read error. The rearrangement links TRBV28 to TRBJ2-1, with unresolved D. Looked up from germline, CDR1 is MDHEN and CDR2 is SYDVKM. CDR3 size: 15 residues. This CDR3 is CVSSLRAYTYNAQFF. The CDR3 bases are TGTGTCAGCAGTTTACGCGCGTACACCTACAATGCTCAGTTCTTC.

The chain uses TRBV29-1 and TRBJ2-5, with 10 bases aligning to TRBD2. This CDR3 region has 15 residues. Germline CDR1 is SQVTM and CDR2 is ANQGSEA. Losses at the gene ends were 7 bases for V and 1 base for J; bases not matched to a gene: 9. The CDR3 nucleotides are TGCAGCGCAACGGACACTAGCGGGGTCCAAGAGACCCAGTACTTC. Translation gives CSATDTSGVQETQYF.

V usage is TRBV5-4 and J usage is TRBJ2-7, with D tentatively TRBD2 (5 bases). Germline V gives CDR1 SGHNT, CDR2 YYREEE (reference sequence). The CDR3 runs to 15 residues. Between the trimmed V and J ends, which lost 4 bases and 3 bases, there was a span of 17 bases. Here the CDR3 reads CASSARDRTSYEQYF. The DNA of the CDR3 is TGTGCCAGCAGCGCCCGGGATCGTACGAGCTACGAGCAGTACTTC.

This clonotype was seen repeatedly, ten times or more. The chain links TRBV29-1 to TRBJ1-1; D uncertain. The CDR3 sequence is 12 residues long. V lost 5 bases and J lost 1, with 8 bases in between. CDR1 is SQVTM, CDR2 ANQGSEA, per germline. The CDR3 region is CSVTLGNTEAFF. The CDR3 region has the DNA TGCAGCGTTACCTTGGGGAACACTGAAGCTTTCTTT.

The chain combines TRBV6-1 with TRBJ2-1, with 9 positions matching TRBD1. Germline values: CDR1 MNHNS, CDR2 SASEGT. J lost 7 bases, V lost 5 bases, and 15 bases had no gene match. This CDR3 spans 17 amino acids. CDR3 residues: CASSRPSTGGQFNEQFF. The CDR3 DNA sequence: TGTGCCAGCAGTCGACCGAGCACAGGGGGCCAGTTTAATGAGCAGTTCTTC.

Many counts were recorded for this clonotype. The CDR3 DNA is TGCGCCAGCAGCCTCGGACTACCCAGGGGGATTGGAAACACCATATATTTT. It encodes CASSLGLPRGIGNTIYF. The chain employs TRBV4-1 and TRBJ1-3; 7 bases fit TRBD1. The germline V gene has CDR1 MGHRA and CDR2 YSYEKL. This CDR3 has 17 residues. V lost 4 bases, J lost 3 bases, and 12 bases stayed unmatched.

For this clonotype: A much bigger clone sits one base away, suggesting this may be a read error. The genes are TRBV12-3 or TRBV12-4 and TRBJ1-5; 9 bases fit TRBD1. CDR3 size: 14 residues. CDR3 in DNA: TGTGCCAGCACGAGGGGACAGGGCAATCATCCCCAGCATTTT. Translation gives CASTRGQGNHPQHF.

This clonotype was detected only a few times. The genes are TRBV12-3 or TRBV12-4 and TRBJ1-2, with 10 positions matching TRBD1. V dropped 6 bases and J dropped 7; count of bases not matched to a gene: 8. The CDR3 loop spans 14 amino acids. CDR3 DNA sequence: TGTGCCAGCAGGAAAGGGACAGGGGTCCTTGGCTACACCTTC. Translated, it gives CASRKGTGVLGYTF.

There are many counts of this clonotype. This chain uses TRBV7-9 with TRBJ2-5, with TRBD2 identical over 7 bases. J was trimmed by 4 bases and V by 5 bases; bases with no gene match: 1. The CDR3 runs 12 residues. CDR1 SEHNR and CDR2 FQNEAQ come from the germline V gene (reference sequence). The CDR3 here is CASSRGRETQYF. CDR3 DNA: TGTGCCAGCAGCCGCGGGAGAGAGACCCAGTACTTC.

This clonotype was recorded many times. The chain couples TRBV6-2 or TRBV6-3 to TRBJ2-5; D uncertain. Germline V gives CDR1 MNHEY, CDR2 SVGEGT. V shed 4 bases and J shed 5 bases, with 5 bases lying between them. CDR3 length: 11 residues. CDR3 DNA: TGTGCCAGCAGTTGGGTGGAGACCCAGTACTTC. Amino acids: CASSWVETQYF.

This clonotype was found many times. V gene TRBV14 combines with J gene TRBJ2-1; unclear D gene. Between the trimmed V and J ends, which lost 8 bases and 5 bases, there was a span of 4 bases. CDR3 length equals 10 residues. Germline V gene sequence: CDR1 SGHDN, CDR2 FVKESK. CDR3 nucleotides: TGTGCCAGCGGACACAATGAGCAGTTCTTC. Amino acid sequence: CASGHNEQFF.

This clonotype showed up many times. The chain links TRBV2 to TRBJ1-5, with D possibly matching TRBD1 (6 bases). The CDR3 is 13 residues long. Germline CDR1 reads SNHLY; CDR2 reads FYNNEI. The V gene lost 7 bases and the J gene lost 6 bases, with 13 bases spanning the gap. CDR3 nucleotide sequence: TGTGCCAGCAATCCACAGGGCTCTCAGCCCCAGCATTTT. Its translation: CASNPQGSQPQHF.

The chain uses TRBV7-9 and TRBJ2-5, with a weak D call TRBD1 (6 bases). Trimming removed 1 base at V and 2 bases at J, with 8 bases between. CDR1 and CDR2 (germline): SEHNR, FQNEAQ (reference sequence). The CDR3 contains 14 residues. Written as DNA, the CDR3 is TGTGCCAGCAGCTTAGGGACAGAACAAGAGACCCAGTACTTC. Amino acids: CASSLGTEQETQYF. The variable domain in full, completed from reference TRBV7-9 and TRBJ2-5, reads DTGVSQNPRHKITKRGQNVTFRCDPISEHNRLYWYRQTLGQGPEFLTYFQNEAQLEKSRLLSDRFSAERPKGSFSTLEIQRTEQGDSAMYLCASSLGTEQETQYFGPGTRLLVL.

This clonotype was seen a handful of times. This could be a read error, since a much larger clone is one nucleotide away. The chain couples TRBV2 to TRBJ2-5; D gene ambiguous. CDR3 length: 10 amino acids. V lost 7 bases and J lost 14, with 14 bases in between. CDR1 is SNHLY, CDR2 FYNNEI, per germline. In DNA form, the CDR3 reads TGTGCCAGCAATGACAACAGCCCCTACTTC. Protein sequence: CASNDNSPYF.

This clonotype showed up many times. This chain uses TRBV5-4 with TRBJ1-1, with 9 bases identical to TRBD1. Germline CDR1 SGHNT, CDR2 YYREEE (reference sequence). The J segment lost 4 bases and the V segment lost 4 bases, leaving 5 bases of the junction unmatched. The CDR3 spans 14 residues. The CDR3 region is CASSEQGASTEAFF. The CDR3, as DNA: TGTGCCAGCAGCGAACAGGGGGCGAGCACTGAAGCTTTCTTT.

This chain links TRBV3-1 with TRBJ1-3; TRBD1 might be the D (6 bases). V was shortened by 5 bases and J by 0 bases, with 17 bases between the two germline ends. The CDR3 is made up of 17 amino acids. Germline lookup yields CDR1 LGHDT and CDR2 YNNKEL (reference sequence). The CDR3 DNA is TGTGCCAGCAGCTTAAGACAGGCCTTGACCTCTGGAAACACCATATATTTT. It specifies CASSLRQALTSGNTIYF. Filled out from reference TRBV3-1 and TRBJ1-3, the complete variable domain reads DTAVSQTPKYLVTQMGNDKSIKCEQNLGHDTMYWYKQDSKKFLKIMFSYNNKELIINETVPNRFSPKSPDKAHLNLHINSLELGDSAVYFCASSLRQALTSGNTIYFGEGSWLTVV.

This clonotype was seen ten or more times. This sequence joins TRBV4-1 and TRBJ2-1; perhaps TRBD1 as D (6 bases). Germline V gene lookup returns CDR1 MGHRA and CDR2 YSYEKL. Trimming removed 1 base at V and 7 bases at J, with 17 bases between. This CDR3 is 16 amino acids long. Here the CDR3 reads CASSQAHTDRSNEQFF. CDR3 DNA sequence: TGCGCCAGCAGCCAAGCCCACACTGACAGGAGTAATGAGCAGTTCTTC.

This clonotype was detected ten times or more. The chain uses TRBV28 and TRBJ1-2; no reliable D call. The CDR3 contains 14 residues. Deletions cut 2 bases from V and 5 bases from J, with 12 bases between. CDR1 and CDR2 (germline): MDHEN, SYDVKM. The CDR3 nucleotides are TGTGCCAGCAGTTTAGGTGCCCTTCGTTATGGCTACACCTTC. Its protein is CASSLGALRYGYTF.

The rearrangement joins TRBV12-5 to TRBJ1-1; no reliable D call. The CDR3 sequence is 16 residues long. The ends were cut back, 0 bases at V and 2 bases at J, with 13 bases in the middle. Germline lookup yields CDR1 LGHNT and CDR2 FRNRAP. CDR3 bases: TGTGCTAGTGGTTTGGTACTACTTCGGCACAACACTGAAGCTTTCTTT. It yields the protein CASGLVLLRHNTEAFF. Drawing the rest from reference TRBV12-5 and TRBJ1-1, the complete variable domain is DARVTQTPRHKVTEMGQEVTMRCQPILGHNTVFWYRQTMMQGLELLAYFRNRAPLDDSGMPKDRFSAEMPDATLATLKIQPSEPRDSAVYFCASGLVLLRHNTEAFFGQGTRLTVV.

The chain is built from TRBV6-1 and TRBJ2-1; 9 nucleotides align to TRBD2. J was trimmed by 7 bases and V by 6 bases; bases with no gene match: 10. Germline CDR1 and CDR2: MNHNS and SASEGT. This CDR3 contains 15 residues. CDR3 DNA: TGTGCCAGCAGACCGCGGGGGGGCCAGTTTAATGAGCAGTTCTTC. Protein: CASRPRGGQFNEQFF.

To note about this clonotype: At one boundary the junction diverges from the germline segment, which might be a read error. V usage is TRBV20-1 and J usage is TRBJ2-7, with 11 bases that match TRBD2. The CDR3 sequence is 13 residues long. Germline CDR1 is DFQATT and CDR2 is SNEGSKA (reference sequence). As DNA, the CDR3 is TGCAGTGCTTTTAGCGGGGGGGGCTACGGGCAGTACTTC. Amino acids: CSAFSGGGYGQYF.